These 32 T cell receptor beta chains came from one sample sequenced in a study of blood T cells in healthy people across ages. Using a J-beta primer mix together with a sample-barcoded 5' primer, a second PCR was run for about 6 to 12 cycles. TCRdb re-called the 5' RACE reads through MiXCR, storing one row per CDR3 protein. Of under 700,000 distinct CDR3 sequences detected, nearly 25% appear once; the ten largest clones hold 7.5% to 9%. The sample was also reused in another study, on T cells of mothers and their children.

Sequences were obtained from blood. The source of these receptors is a boy aged 5-17 years in good health.

This clonotype was picked up one time. With a much larger clone just one base away, this may be a read error. The chain has TRBV5-1 and TRBJ2-1; 11 bases are shared with TRBD2. This CDR3 has 15 residues. In germline, CDR1 is SGHRS, CDR2 YFSETQ. This CDR3 reads CASSLTSGSYNEQLF. DNA for the CDR3: TGCGCCAGCAGCTTGACTAGCGGGAGTTACAATGAGCAGCTCTTC.

This clonotype has only a few counts. V usage is TRBV28 and J usage is TRBJ2-4; maybe TRBD1 (6 bases). Germline values: CDR1 MDHEN, CDR2 SYDVKM. CDR3 length: 16 amino acids. V shed 6 bases and J shed 0 bases, with 15 bases lying between them. The CDR3 is CASRHRVSLAKNIQYF. The CDR3 nucleotides are TGTGCCAGCAGACACAGGGTGTCCCTAGCCAAAAACATTCAGTACTTC.

A few counts support this clonotype. V gene TRBV9 combines with J gene TRBJ2-2; D assignment may be TRBD1 or TRBD2 (5 bases each). This CDR3 comprises 16 residues. Deletions cut 4 bases from V and 0 bases from J, with 13 bases between. Germline lookup yields CDR1 SGDLS and CDR2 YYNGEE. The CDR3 DNA sequence: TGTGCCAGCAGCCCCCGGGACGGTACGAACACCGGGGAGCTGTTTTTT. This encodes CASSPRDGTNTGELFF.

This chain connects TRBV5-6 to TRBJ2-7; D might be TRBD1 or TRBD2, each matching 5 bases. The CDR3 covers 14 residues. Trimming took 0 bases from V and 5 from J, leaving 12 bases between them. Germline CDR1 is SGHDT and CDR2 is YYEEEE. The CDR3 sequence is CASSLGGFVNEQYF. The CDR3 DNA follows: TGTGCCAGCAGCTTGGGGGGGTTTGTCAACGAGCAGTACTTC.

The chain links TRBV28 to TRBJ2-7; 8 positions match TRBD1. Germline values: CDR1 MDHEN, CDR2 SYDVKM. The CDR3 loop spans 13 amino acids. The V gene end was trimmed by 8 bases and the J gene end by 5 bases; junction bases not matched to a gene: 8. The CDR3 DNA follows: TGTGCCAGCGGGGAGGCAGGGGGCAACGAGCAGTACTTC. The encoded protein is CASGEAGGNEQYF.

This clonotype has just a few counts. The chain links TRBV14 to TRBJ1-4; TRBD1 is a possible D gene (6 bases). Between the trimmed V and J ends, which lost 1 base and 8 bases, there was a span of 26 bases. Germline CDR1 is SGHDN and CDR2 is FVKESK. This CDR3 is built from 19 residues. The CDR3 sequence is CASSQGFYGGVQGGEKLFF. The CDR3 nucleotides read TGTGCCAGCAGCCAAGGATTTTACGGGGGAGTACAGGGCGGAGAAAAACTGTTTTTT.

The V gene is TRBV5-1, the J gene TRBJ1-1; 9 bases are shared with TRBD1. Germline CDR1 and CDR2: SGHRS and YFSETQ. J was trimmed by 5 bases and V by 3 bases; bases with no gene match: 8. The CDR3 has 15 residues. For the CDR3, the DNA is TGCGCCAGCAGCTCACAACAGGGGGCTGTTACTGAAGCTTTCTTT. The encoded protein is CASSSQQGAVTEAFF.

This clonotype has a handful of counts. The chain is built from TRBV12-3 or TRBV12-4 and TRBJ2-4, with 8 bases that match TRBD1. The trim removed 8 bases at V and 6 bases at J, leaving 6 bases unmatched. CDR3 length equals 13 residues. The CDR3 protein is CASATGGANIQYF. CDR3 DNA: TGTGCCAGCGCCACAGGGGGTGCAAACATTCAGTACTTC.

The chain carries TRBV2 and TRBJ2-4; D uncertain. This CDR3 region has 14 residues. Trimming took 7 bases from V and 7 from J, leaving 17 bases between them. Germline lookup yields CDR1 SNHLY and CDR2 FYNNEI. CDR3: CASMPPGSSNIQYF. CDR3 in DNA: TGTGCCAGCATGCCCCCCGGCTCGTCGAACATTCAGTACTTC.

The rearrangement links TRBV15 to TRBJ2-5; possible D gene TRBD2, 6 bases. CDR1 and CDR2 from the germline V gene are LNHNV and YYDKDF (reference sequence). Trimming removed 3 bases at V and 9 bases at J, with 11 bases between. This CDR3 contains 12 residues. The CDR3 DNA follows: TGTGCCACCAGCAGCCCTTGGGAGGCCCAGTACTTC. It codes for CATSSPWEAQYF.

In regard to this clonotype: One base away lies a much larger clone, so this may be a sequencing read error. The CDR3 bases are TGTGCTAGCAGCCTAAGGGACAGCTACAATGAGAAGTTCTTC. Amino acids: CASSLRDSYNEKFF. The chain links TRBV7-7 to TRBJ2-1; TRBD1 matches 7 bases. CDR1 is SSHAT and CDR2 is FNYEAQ in the germline V gene (reference sequence). The CDR3 loop spans 14 amino acids.

The V and J genes are TRBV5-1 and TRBJ2-5; TRBD1 agrees at 9 bases. This CDR3 has 13 residues. V lost 3 bases and J lost 5; bases outside the gene matches: 2. The germline CDR1 and CDR2 sequences are SGHRS and YFSETQ. CDR3 region: CASSWDRDETQYF. CDR3 sequence (DNA): TGCGCCAGCAGCTGGGACAGGGACGAGACCCAGTACTTC.

This clonotype has just a few counts. The chain links TRBV28 to TRBJ2-7, with 7 bases fitting TRBD2. CDR1 and CDR2 (germline): MDHEN, SYDVKM. The CDR3 length is 15 residues. J lost 0 bases, V lost 8 bases, and 10 bases had no gene match. CDR3 loop: CASGGRSILSYEQYF. As DNA, the CDR3 is TGTGCCAGCGGCGGGAGAAGTATACTCTCCTACGAGCAGTACTTC.

This sequence joins TRBV24-1 and TRBJ2-7; D might be TRBD2 (7 bases). The DNA matches TRBJ2-5 better at its end, which makes the J call doubtful. The CDR3 is 15 residues long. Germline V gives CDR1 KGHDR, CDR2 SFDVKD. The CDR3 DNA reads as TGTGCCACCAGTTGGGGGGGCGCGGGGCGAGAGACCCAGTACTTC. Residues: CATSWGGAGRETQYF.

V gene TRBV5-1 combines with J gene TRBJ1-2, with a possible D match to TRBD1 (5 bases). This CDR3 has 13 amino acids. The V end lost 4 bases, the J end lost 3 bases, and 10 bases lay between the germline ends. CDR1 is SGHRS and CDR2 is YFSETQ in the germline V gene. CDR3 in amino acids: CASSTDSYYGYTF. CDR3 in DNA: TGCGCCAGCAGCACTGACAGCTACTATGGCTACACCTTC.

The sample holds a few counts of this clonotype. The chain is built from TRBV28 and TRBJ1-1, with D possibly being TRBD1 (6 bases). CDR3 length: 16 residues. Trimming removed 6 bases at V and 1 base at J, with 18 bases between. The germline gives CDR1 MDHEN, CDR2 SYDVKM. CDR3 sequence (DNA): TGTGCCAGCAGGCGCTCGGGAAACAGGGAGAACACTGAAGCTTTCTTT. Translation: CASRRSGNRENTEAFF.

The chain carries TRBV10-3 and TRBJ2-1, with D uncertain. CDR1 and CDR2 from the germline V gene are ENHRY and SYGVKD. The CDR3 length is 14 residues. Trimming pared 2 bases from V and 8 bases from J, leaving 13 bases between. Here the CDR3 DNA reads TGTGCCATCAGTGAGCCCTCTGGTCGGCATGAGCAGTTCTTC. Amino acid sequence: CAISEPSGRHEQFF.

The chain carries TRBV9 and TRBJ2-5; 8 bases map to TRBD2. With the DNA end fitting TRBJ2-1 better, the J assignment may be wrong. CDR3 length: 16 residues. CDR1 is SGDLS and CDR2 is YYNGEE in the germline V gene. The DNA for the CDR3 is TGTGCCAGCAGCTCCAGGGGTGGTAGCGGGGCGAATGAGCAGTTCTTC. As protein: CASSSRGGSGANEQFF.

The table lists this clonotype with a few counts. The chain employs TRBV5-1 and TRBJ2-3; 7 nucleotides match TRBD2. This CDR3 is built from 16 residues. CDR1 and CDR2 from the germline V gene are SGHRS and YFSETQ. The ends lost 1 base at V and 3 bases at J; junction bases unmatched: 8. The CDR3 spells CASSLKAGYVTDTQYF. CDR3 nucleotides: TGCGCCAGCAGCTTGAAAGCGGGATACGTTACAGATACGCAGTATTTT. Variable domain in full (rest from reference TRBV5-1 and TRBJ2-3): KAGVTQTPRYLIKTRGQQVTLSCSPISGHRSVSWYQQTPGQGLQFLFEYFSETQRNKGNFPGRFSGRQFSNSRSEMNVSTLELGDSALYLCASSLKAGYVTDTQYFGPGTRLTVL.

The chain joins TRBV25-1 to TRBJ2-7; a possible D gene is TRBD1 (5 bases). The V gene's germline CDR1 is MGHDK and CDR2 SYGVNS. The CDR3 has 14 residues. V was cut by 2 bases and J by 5 bases, with 13 bases left in between. This CDR3 is CASSEGARRDEQYF. In DNA, the CDR3 is TGTGCCAGCAGTGAAGGGGCCAGAAGGGACGAGCAGTACTTC.

In its sample, this clonotype was seen many times. The chain is built from TRBV29-1 and TRBJ2-5; D remains unclear. Germline V gene sequence: CDR1 SQVTM, CDR2 ANQGSEA. V was trimmed by 4 bases and J by 3 bases, leaving 3 bases between them. This CDR3 has 10 residues. CDR3 sequence (DNA): TGCAGCGTTGCTAAAGAGACCCAGTACTTC. Translating it yields CSVAKETQYF.

This clonotype was recorded at least ten times. This chain connects TRBV5-1 to TRBJ2-5; tentatively, D is TRBD2 (6 bases). The germline V and J ends were trimmed by 6 bases and 1 base, with 13 bases remaining between them. The length of the CDR3 is 14 residues. Germline CDR1 SGHRS, CDR2 YFSETQ. The CDR3 DNA reads TGCGCCAGCACCTCCCAGGGACTCCAAGAGACCCAGTACTTC. Its translation is CASTSQGLQETQYF.

This clonotype was counted at least ten times. V is TRBV7-2 and J is TRBJ2-7; D uncertain. Trimming cost V 5 bases and J 0 bases, with 5 bases left between them. Looked up from germline, CDR1 is SGHTA and CDR2 is FQGNSA. The CDR3 covers 12 residues. The CDR3 region is CASSPVSYEQYF. CDR3 bases: TGTGCCAGCAGCCCGGTCTCCTACGAGCAGTACTTC. The complete variable domain, with remaining parts taken from reference TRBV7-2 and TRBJ2-7, reads GAGVSQSPSNKVTEKGKDVELRCDPISGHTALYWYRQSLGQGLEFLIYFQGNSAPDKSGLPSDRFSAERTGGSVSTLTIQRTQQEDSAVYLCASSPVSYEQYFGPGTRLTVT.

V and J are TRBV6-2 or TRBV6-3 and TRBJ1-2; possible D gene TRBD1, 6 bases. Per germline, CDR1 MNHEY and CDR2 SVGEGT. The CDR3 sequence is 17 residues long. The V gene lost 6 bases and the J gene lost 3 bases, with 23 bases spanning the gap. Written as DNA, the CDR3 is TGTGCCAGCAGGTCAGGGGCAGGGAAAAGTTTGGACTATGGCTACACCTTC. Encoded protein: CASRSGAGKSLDYGYTF.

There are many counts of this clonotype. The chain recombines TRBV7-9 with TRBJ1-5; the D gene is possibly TRBD1 (5 bases). Germline V gene data show CDR1 as SEHNR and CDR2 as FQNEAQ (reference sequence). Trimming removed 0 bases from V and 0 bases from J, with 12 bases in between. The CDR3 covers 17 residues. The DNA of the CDR3 is TGTGCCAGCAGCTTAGCGGGGACGGGCCATAGCAATCAGCCCCAGCATTTT. Amino acid sequence: CASSLAGTGHSNQPQHF.

As to this clonotype: Given the absence of the conserved phenylalanine or tryptophan at the CDR3 end, a read error is likely. The J gene is TRBJ2-5, the V gene TRBV18, with 8 bases matching TRBD2. CDR1 KGHSH and CDR2 LQKENI come from the germline V gene. The V segment lost 0 bases and the J segment 1 base; nucleotides outside the gene matches: 4. The CDR3 sequence is 16 residues long. CDR3: CASSPPAGATQETQYL. In DNA, the CDR3 is TGTGCCAGCTCACCACCAGCGGGGGCCACCCAAGAGACCCAGTACTTG.

This clonotype was picked up one time. A read error may account for a junction end that differs from germline. The chain joins TRBV12-3 or TRBV12-4 to TRBJ2-5; D may match TRBD1 or TRBD2 (5 bases each). CDR3 length: 13 residues. The CDR3 spells CATGTAAQETQYF. CDR3 DNA: TGTGCCACGGGGACCGCGGCGCAAGAGACTCAGTACTTC.

This clonotype has at least ten counts. The chain recombines TRBV12-3 or TRBV12-4 with TRBJ1-4; possibly TRBD1 for D (5 bases). V lost 8 bases and J 7 bases, leaving 14 bases between the germline ends. This CDR3 spans 13 amino acids. In nucleotides, the CDR3 is TGTGCCAGCGGGGCCGAATCAAGTGAAAAACTGTTTTTT. This sequence encodes CASGAESSEKLFF.

For this clonotype: One end of the junction is discordant with germline, which a read error may explain. V gene TRBV5-1 combines with J gene TRBJ2-3; D might be TRBD2 (6 bases). Germline V gene lookup returns CDR1 SGHRS and CDR2 YFSETQ. This CDR3 has 14 residues. Here the CDR3 DNA reads TGCGCCAGCAGCTTAGGGGACTCCACAGATGCGCAGTATTTT. This codes for CASSLGDSTDAQYF.

This clonotype was found a few times. The rearrangement uses TRBV2 and TRBJ2-5; D possibly corresponds to TRBD2 (7 bases). The J call may be mistaken, given a closer DNA end match to TRBJ2-7. This CDR3 spans 12 amino acids. Per the germline V gene, CDR1 is SNHLY and CDR2 is FYNNEI. As DNA, the CDR3 is TGTGCCAGCAATAGGGGGGGGTACGAGCAGTACTTC. This sequence encodes CASNRGGYEQYF.

This clonotype was picked up a small number of times. The DNA of the CDR3 is TGTGCCAGCAGCAATTGCGCTGATCAGGGAGGGGGCACAGCGGGGACTACCTACGAGCAGTACTTC. As protein: CASSNCADQGGGTAGTTYEQYF. The V and J genes are TRBV21-1 and TRBJ2-7; the table names TRBD1, a call not compared with the DNA. TRBV21-1 is a pseudogene segment. The CDR3 is 22 residues long.

V gene TRBV7-2 combines with J gene TRBJ1-3; TRBD1 aligns across 7 bases. The CDR3 is 18 residues long. V lost 5 bases to trimming and J lost 4 bases; unmatched junction nucleotides: 17. From germline, CDR1 is SGHTA and CDR2 FQGNSA. The CDR3 sequence is CASSPFGSRQGSGNTIYF. The CDR3 DNA is TGTGCCAGCAGCCCGTTTGGGTCGCGACAGGGCTCGGGAAACACCATATATTTT. Filled out from reference TRBV7-2 and TRBJ1-3, the complete variable domain reads GAGVSQSPSNKVTEKGKDVELRCDPISGHTALYWYRQSLGQGLEFLIYFQGNSAPDKSGLPSDRFSAERTGGSVSTLTIQRTQQEDSAVYLCASSPFGSRQGSGNTIYFGEGSWLTVV.